These 21 T cell receptor beta chains originate from one sample sequenced in a study of cytomegalovirus exposure and HLA in healthy donors. Primers included in the PCR were 60 Vbeta and 13 Jbeta primers. This table comes from immunoSEQ multiplex PCR, and its TCRdb copy is limited to in-frame clones, with some not included. The sample includes about 160,000 clones, 70% to 80% seen only once; the top ten take about 4.6%. The sample comprised PBMCs. The receptors here all came from a man aged 40-50 years in good health and CMV-seronegative.

The chain is built from TRBV5-1 and TRBJ1-5; 8 bases agree with TRBD1. This CDR3 region has 15 residues. The V and J ends lost 0 bases and 5 bases, in that order; junction bases with no gene match: 4. Germline CDR1 is SGHRS and CDR2 is YFSETQ. DNA for the CDR3: TGCGCCAGCAGCTTGGACGGGACAGGATATCAGCCCCAGCATTTT. Its translation is CASSLDGTGYQPQHF.

As DNA, the CDR3 is TGTGCCAGCAGTGGTTTCGGGGGGGCGTATACGCAGTATTTT. It is translated as CASSGFGGAYTQYF. The rearrangement links TRBV2 to TRBJ2-3; 8 bases are a match to TRBD2. After removal of 4 bases from V and 7 bases from J, the junction contained 7 bases not matched to a gene. CDR1 and CDR2 from the germline V gene are SNHLY and FYNNEI. This CDR3 contains 14 residues.

This chain joins TRBV29-1 and TRBJ2-7, with 7 bases identical to TRBD1. The ends lost 4 bases at V and 12 bases at J; junction bases unmatched: 9. The CDR3 sequence is 11 residues long. In germline, CDR1 is SQVTM, CDR2 ANQGSEA. CDR3 nucleotides: TGCAGCGTTGCCCTTCTGGGACAGAGGTACTTC. This sequence encodes CSVALLGQRYF.

CDR3 sequence: CASSVGPGEEKLFF. The DNA for the CDR3 is TGTGCCAGCAGCGTAGGGCCGGGGGAGGAAAAACTGTTTTTT. J is TRBJ1-4 and V is TRBV9; a weak D match, TRBD1 (5 bases). CDR1 is SGDLS and CDR2 is YYNGEE in the germline V gene. The CDR3 runs 14 residues. V lost 0 bases and J lost 8, with 11 bases in between.

The genes are TRBV4-1 and TRBJ2-7, with D tentatively TRBD1 (5 bases). V lost 4 bases and J 4 bases, leaving 11 bases between the germline ends. CDR1 is MGHRA, CDR2 YSYEKL, per germline. The CDR3 consists of 13 residues. In DNA form, the CDR3 reads TGCGCCAGCAGCCCAGGCAGGGCTTACGAGCAGTACTTC. Its protein product is CASSPGRAYEQYF.

J is TRBJ2-5 and V is TRBV29-1, with 8 bases aligning to TRBD1. V gave up 3 bases and J gave up 4 bases; unmatched junction bases: 4. Germline lookup yields CDR1 SQVTM and CDR2 ANQGSEA. The length of the CDR3 is 13 residues. CDR3 region: CSVERDRGETQYF. Here the CDR3 DNA reads TGCAGCGTTGAGCGAGACAGGGGAGAGACCCAGTACTTC.

The J gene is TRBJ1-5, the V gene TRBV2; the D gene is possibly TRBD1 (6 bases). Germline V gives CDR1 SNHLY, CDR2 FYNNEI. Trimming took off 7 bases at V and 4 bases at J, with 11 bases between the two ends. The CDR3 is 13 residues long. The CDR3 spells CASTAGANQPQHF. In nucleotides, the CDR3 is TGTGCCAGCACGGCAGGGGCAAATCAGCCCCAGCATTTT.

The V and J genes are TRBV5-1 and TRBJ2-3; TRBD1 is a possible D gene (6 bases). Germline V gene sequence: CDR1 SGHRS, CDR2 YFSETQ. The CDR3 sequence is 15 residues long. V was trimmed by 4 bases and J by 3 bases, leaving 15 bases between them. The CDR3 sequence: CASSQNPGVTDTQYF. The CDR3 DNA reads as TGCGCCAGCAGCCAGAATCCAGGGGTGACAGATACGCAGTATTTT.

There are a few counts of this clone. The gene calls are TRBV2 and TRBJ2-3; D perhaps matches TRBD1 (5 bases). Germline CDR1 is SNHLY and CDR2 is FYNNEI. V dropped 7 bases and J dropped 4 bases, with 15 bases sitting between them. The length of the CDR3 is 14 residues. As DNA, the CDR3 is TGTGCCAGCATGGCGGACACCCACTCAGATACGCAGTATTTT. It codes for CASMADTHSDTQYF.

The V and J genes are TRBV2 and TRBJ2-3; the match to TRBD2 covers 8 bases. The CDR3 extends over 15 amino acids. The V gene end was trimmed by 3 bases and the J gene end by 2 bases; junction bases not matched to a gene: 4. Germline CDR1 is SNHLY and CDR2 is FYNNEI. The DNA for the CDR3 is TGTGCCAGCAGTGAGCGGGGGGCCACCACAGATACGCAGTATTTT. Translation: CASSERGATTDTQYF.

The chain joins TRBV14 to TRBJ1-1, with D maybe TRBD1 (5 bases). The CDR3 covers 12 residues. V was cut by 6 bases and J by 12 bases, with 17 bases left in between. The V gene's germline CDR1 is SGHDN and CDR2 FVKESK. The CDR3 DNA reads TGTGCCAGCAGGGCGACAGCGGGGCCATCTTTCTTT. Translation gives CASRATAGPSFF.

This clone was seen more than once but under ten times. Additional DNA sequences in this sample encode the identical CDR3. V is TRBV19 and J is TRBJ1-1; D call uncertain. With 1 base removed from V and 2 bases from J, the gap between germline ends came to 5 bases. CDR1 is LNHDA and CDR2 is SQIVND in the germline V gene (reference sequence). This CDR3 has 13 residues. The CDR3 protein is CASSIGANTEAFF. The CDR3, as DNA: TGTGCCAGTAGTATAGGAGCAAACACTGAAGCTTTCTTT.

V gene TRBV27 combines with J gene TRBJ2-5; D remains unclear. CDR3 length: 12 amino acids. The germline V and J ends were trimmed by 4 bases and 5 bases, with 8 bases remaining between them. Germline assignment: CDR1 MNHEY and CDR2 SMNVEV (reference sequence). The chain's CDR3 is CASSSIGETQYF. In DNA, the CDR3 is TGTGCCAGCAGTTCTATCGGGGAGACCCAGTACTTC.

The rearrangement joins TRBV5-6 to TRBJ1-1, with D tentatively TRBD1 (6 bases). The CDR3 loop spans 15 amino acids. Per the germline V gene, CDR1 is SGHDT and CDR2 is YYEEEE. Trimming took off 0 bases at V and 6 bases at J, with 15 bases between the two ends. The CDR3 nucleotides are TGTGCCAGCAGCTTGGTTCCCGTGGGGGCCCCTGAAGCTTTCTTT. Translating it yields CASSLVPVGAPEAFF.

This CDR3 reads CASSEDRLAGVETQYF. CDR3 in DNA: TGTGCCAGCAGTGAAGACCGACTAGCGGGGGTGGAGACCCAGTACTTC. The chain links TRBV6-1 to TRBJ2-5; 12 nucleotides agree with TRBD2. This CDR3 contains 16 residues. Germline values: CDR1 MNHNS, CDR2 SASEGT. The V gene end was trimmed by 1 base and the J gene end by 5 bases; junction bases not matched to a gene: 5.

The chain combines TRBV29-1 with TRBJ2-7; 10 bases map to TRBD1. The CDR3 loop spans 13 amino acids. V was pared by 6 bases and J by 3 bases, with 5 bases of the junction left unmatched. The V gene's germline CDR1 is SQVTM and CDR2 ANQGSEA. The CDR3 nucleotides are TGCAGCGTCCAATGGACAGGGGGCTACGAGCAGTACTTC. Protein: CSVQWTGGYEQYF.

The chain is built from TRBV6-5 and TRBJ2-7, with 11 bases aligning to TRBD1. CDR3 length: 15 amino acids. Germline loops: CDR1 MNHEY, CDR2 SVGAGI. V was pared by 5 bases and J by 2 bases, with 5 bases of the junction left unmatched. CDR3 residues: CASSLGQGATYEQYF. In DNA, the CDR3 is TGTGCCAGCAGTCTCGGACAGGGGGCTACCTACGAGCAGTACTTC.

CDR3 amino acids: CAISDGGNNEQFF. CDR3 sequence (DNA): TGTGCCATCAGTGACGGCGGAAACAATGAGCAGTTCTTC. The chain employs TRBV10-3 and TRBJ2-1; D is uncertain. The CDR3 length is 13 residues. The ends were cut back, 3 bases at V and 5 bases at J, with 8 bases in the middle. Per the germline V gene, CDR1 is ENHRY and CDR2 is SYGVKD.

The rearrangement links TRBV15 to TRBJ2-5, with D tentatively TRBD2 (6 bases). The length of the CDR3 is 13 residues. Germline CDR1 LNHNV, CDR2 YYDKDF (reference sequence). The V end was cut by 8 bases, the J end by 2 bases, with 12 bases between. The CDR3 sequence: CATGAGRQETQYF. For the CDR3, the DNA is TGTGCCACCGGGGCGGGGAGGCAAGAGACCCAGTACTTC. The complete variable domain, with remaining parts taken from reference TRBV15 and TRBJ2-5, reads DAMVIQNPRYQVTQFGKPVTLSCSQTLNHNVMYWYQQKSSQAPKLLFHYYDKDFNNEADTPDNFQSRRPNTSFCFLDIRSPGLGDTAMYLCATGAGRQETQYFGPGTRLLVL.

The V and J genes are TRBV2 and TRBJ2-3; 8 nucleotides align to TRBD2. The length of the CDR3 is 13 residues. Germline CDR1 and CDR2: SNHLY and FYNNEI. With 9 bases clipped from V and 9 bases from J, the junction kept 11 bases outside the gene matches. CDR3 residues: CARGTAGEGTQYF. As DNA, the CDR3 is TGTGCCAGGGGAACAGCGGGGGAAGGGACGCAGTATTTT.

This chain links TRBV9 with TRBJ2-5; 8 bases map to TRBD1. The germline V gene has CDR1 SGDLS and CDR2 YYNGEE. The length of the CDR3 is 16 residues. V was clipped by 0 bases and J by 2 bases; unmatched bases: 6. In nucleotides, the CDR3 is TGTGCCAGCAGCGTAGGCGCCAGGGGGCTACAAGAGACCCAGTACTTC. Its translation is CASSVGARGLQETQYF. The full variable domain, its missing parts supplied by reference TRBV9 and TRBJ2-5, is DSGVTQTPKHLITATGQRVTLRCSPRSGDLSVYWYQQSLDQGLQFLIQYYNGEERAKGNILERFSAQQFPDLHSELNLSSLELGDSALYFCASSVGARGLQETQYFGPGTRLLVL.